This T cell receptor beta chain appears in the sequencing data of a study of Graves' ophthalmopathy and Graves' hyperthyroidism (dated by TCRdb to the late 2010s). In terms of the full investigation: Hyperthyroidism was defined as stable when no progression to ophthalmopathy occurred within 18 months of follow-up. The study used signatures of the TCR beta repertoire to tell Graves' ophthalmopathy apart from Graves' hyperthyroidism and to predict which patients would progress to ophthalmopathy. In total, 135 blood samples were TCR-sequenced: roughly 45 ophthalmopathy, some 75 hyperthyroidism and about 17 hyperthyroidism-to-ophthalmopathy patients. A discovery set of 100 patients (around 45 ophthalmopathy, 55 to 65 stable hyperthyroidism) was enrolled to explore V-J signatures distinguishing ophthalmopathy from hyperthyroidism. An independent validation cohort was composed of some 19 hyperthyroidism patients and 17 patients who later progressed from hyperthyroidism to ophthalmopathy. In more than five hyperthyroidism patients, T-cell repertoires of thyroid tissue and blood were compared. After sampling, hyperthyroidism patients received methimazole starting at 30 mg daily, and ophthalmopathy patients received high-dose intravenous methylprednisolone.

Hyperthyroidism patients were newly diagnosed, were aged 18 to 65 years, and had a disease duration under 2 months. Patients with other autoimmune diseases, uncontrolled infections, pregnancy or lactation were excluded. Clinical symptoms, serum thyroxine, TRAb, thyroid ultrasound and orbital computed tomography were used for diagnosis. Total RNA was extracted using Trizol reagent, and RNA quality was checked on an Agilent 2100 Bioanalyzer. For repertoire sequencing, the TCR beta CDR3 regions were amplified from RNA transcripts. The first round was an RT-PCR using HTBI primers with the Qiagen OneStep RT-PCR kit, and this first round was followed by a second-round multiplex PCR, then size selection and purification. The libraries underwent paired-end sequencing with 100 bp reads on an Illumina HiSeq2000. The original methods were these. SOAPnuke was used to process the reads, removing any read that contained adapters or uncalled bases, had a mean Phred below 15, or lacked an exact match to the constant primer or identifier. High-quality paired reads were merged with COPE v1.2.5. Each unique nucleotide sequence was treated as a clonotype, and MiTCR v1.1 was used to align the clonotypes to the IMGT TRB V, D and J references. The analysis was limited to V-J combinations with a frequency above 0.0001, which together covered about 99% of repertoires. For each V-J combination, a TCR clonal expansion and chaos score was defined as F50 clonal expansion divided by the chaos observed in the TCRdist matrix. Welch's t-statistics and random forest were used to reduce features to approximately 13 V-J combinations, which were fed into a naive Bayes classifier. The similarity between thyroid and blood repertoires was quantified using the Morisita-Horn index. TCRdb reanalyzed the raw reads on its own, using fastp at Q25 for trimming and MiXCR for clone calling, and kept in-frame beta chains. Identical CDR3 proteins give one entry, which carries the most common genes and DNA. The V and J calls and clone size are TCRdb's, not the authors'. This sample comprises over a million distinct CDR3 sequences, about two fifths of them detected only once. Approximately 12% of the sample is held by the ten biggest clonotypes.

Reading the germline V gene gives CDR1 SGHDN and CDR2 FVKESK. Here V drops 4 bases and J drops 8 bases, and the junction holds 16 bases not matched to any gene. Measured from the cysteine to the phenylalanine, the CDR3 is 16 residues long. The CDR3 DNA has 48 bases and is translated from base 1. Study-wide conclusions, independent of this receptor: Ophthalmopathy was separated from stable hyperthyroidism by the 13-signature model with more than 85% sensitivity and just under 84% specificity in cross-validation and with 80%/75% in the test set. Among expanded thyroid clonotypes with frequency above 0.001, most also showed up in blood, which suggests that blood repertoires may reflect the thyroid immune response. In validation, the model predicted ophthalmopathy progression with about 71% sensitivity and about 73% specificity; about a dozen predicted patients were CT-confirmed with GO in a median of approximately 6.2 months. No statistical method was used to predetermine the sample size, and group allocation was not hidden from the investigators.

This clonotype was seen a handful of times. Its antigen is unknown. Per-base qualities were not stored, and no clone one base away is much larger. This receptor was obtained from an adult man with Graves' hyperthyroidism. Recombination linked TRBV14 to TRBJ1-2; 7 junctional bases match TRBD1. Sequenced: peripheral blood or thyroid tissue (not recorded which). Here is the DNA: TGTGCCAGCAGCCCACGGACAGGCCCCCGCCCTAACGGCTACACCTTC. It translates to CASSPRTGPRPNGYTF.